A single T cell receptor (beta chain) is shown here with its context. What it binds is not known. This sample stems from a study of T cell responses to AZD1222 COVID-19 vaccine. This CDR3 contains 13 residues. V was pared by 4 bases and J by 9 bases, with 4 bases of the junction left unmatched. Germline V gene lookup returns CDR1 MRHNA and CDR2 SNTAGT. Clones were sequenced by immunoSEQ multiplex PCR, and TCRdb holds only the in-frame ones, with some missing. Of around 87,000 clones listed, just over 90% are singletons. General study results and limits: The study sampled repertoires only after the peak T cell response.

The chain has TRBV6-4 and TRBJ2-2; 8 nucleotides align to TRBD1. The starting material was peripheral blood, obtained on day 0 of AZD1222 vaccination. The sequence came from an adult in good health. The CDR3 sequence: CASSADRDRELFF. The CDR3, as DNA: TGTGCCAGCAGTGCGGACAGGGACAGGGAGCTGTTTTTT.